The next 30 T cell receptor beta chains were all read from a single sample in a study of cytomegalovirus exposure and HLA in healthy donors. Primers for the PCR totalled 60 Vbeta and 13 Jbeta. The data were produced by immunoSEQ multiplex PCR, yet TCRdb's version contains in-frame clones alone and is incomplete. The table records around 110,000 clones, roughly 80% of them present only once. Sequences were obtained from PBMCs. The receptors come from a man aged 25 to 40 in good health and CMV-seropositive.

V gene TRBV6-4 combines with J gene TRBJ2-3; D is perhaps TRBD1 (6 bases). The CDR3 extends over 14 amino acids. V dropped 2 bases and J dropped 2 bases, with 8 bases sitting between them. Germline V gene sequence: CDR1 MRHNA, CDR2 SNTAGT. CDR3 loop: CASSDVGATDTQYF. CDR3 sequence (DNA): TGTGCCAGCAGTGACGTGGGGGCCACAGATACGCAGTATTTT.

The CDR3 coding sequence is TGTGCCAGCAGCCAAGATGTGACTAGATTCTACGAGCAGTACGTC. Translating it yields CASSQDVTRFYEQYV. The rearrangement joins TRBV4-2 to TRBJ2-7; tentatively, D is TRBD2 (6 bases). This CDR3 has 15 amino acids. The V end was cut by 0 bases, the J end by 3 bases, with 12 bases between. Germline CDR1 LGHNA, CDR2 YNFKEQ.

This clone has just a few counts. The rearrangement links TRBV6-4 to TRBJ2-1; TRBD2 agrees at 8 bases. Germline CDR1 and CDR2: MRHNA and SNTAGT. V gave up 8 bases and J gave up 2 bases; unmatched junction bases: 2. This CDR3 has 13 amino acids. The CDR3 region has the DNA TGTGCCAGCTCAGCGGGAGCCTACAATGAGCAGTTCTTC. Translated: CASSAGAYNEQFF.

V usage is TRBV5-5 and J usage is TRBJ1-4; D may be TRBD1 (5 bases). This CDR3 has 13 residues. Trimming took 1 base from V and 8 from J, leaving 9 bases between them. Germline V gives CDR1 SGHKS, CDR2 YYEKEE (reference sequence). CDR3 protein: CASSLTGWEKLFF. The CDR3 DNA reads TGTGCCAGCAGCTTGACAGGCTGGGAAAAACTGTTTTTT.

The rearrangement links TRBV10-3 to TRBJ2-2, with 8 positions matching TRBD1. CDR1 and CDR2 (germline): ENHRY, SYGVKD. This CDR3 has 16 amino acids. J gave up 1 base and V 2 bases, and 3 bases lay outside the gene matches. CDR3 DNA: TGTGCCATCAGTGAGAATGGACAGGGGAACACCGGGGAGCTGTTTTTT. Its translation: CAISENGQGNTGELFF.

This clone was seen a handful of times. The rearrangement joins TRBV10-3 to TRBJ2-5, with 10 bases aligning to TRBD2. V dropped 8 bases and J dropped 5; count of bases not matched to a gene: 11. CDR1 and CDR2 (germline): ENHRY, SYGVKD. The CDR3 extends over 15 amino acids. CDR3 residues: CAIGELAGSGETQYF. CDR3 DNA sequence: TGTGCCATCGGGGAACTAGCGGGGAGCGGGGAGACCCAGTACTTC.

The rearrangement joins TRBV7-3 to TRBJ1-2; unclear D gene. Germline-derived CDR1 and CDR2 are SGHTA and FQGTGA. The CDR3 is 15 amino acids. V gave up 2 bases and J gave up 4 bases, with 14 bases separating them. For the CDR3, the DNA is TGTGCCAGCAGCTTAGGGCCGACCCAACTCTATGGCTACACCTTC. This gives the protein CASSLGPTQLYGYTF.

The rearrangement links TRBV21-1 to TRBJ2-7; no check of the table's D call, TRBD2, against the DNA was made. TRBV21-1 is a known pseudogene. The CDR3 sequence is 19 residues long. CDR3 nucleotides: TGTGCCAGCAGCAAAGGCAAAAGGTTTGGGACTAGCGGAGATTACGAGCAGTACGTC. This sequence encodes CASSKGKRFGTSGDYEQYV.

The rearrangement uses TRBV6-5 and TRBJ2-7, with TRBD2 identical over 7 bases. Germline V CDR1 and CDR2: MNHEY, SVGAGI. V gave up 6 bases and J gave up 3 bases; unmatched junction bases: 11. There are 15 residues in the CDR3. The CDR3 loop reads CASSQRFGGVYEQYV. The CDR3 DNA follows: TGTGCCAGCAGCCAGAGGTTTGGGGGGGTCTACGAGCAGTACGTC.

The chain employs TRBV7-9 and TRBJ2-7; TRBD1 matches at 7 bases. V shed 4 bases and J 7 bases; nucleotides not matched to a gene: 13. Germline CDR1 SEHNR, CDR2 FQNEAQ (reference sequence). This CDR3 has 15 residues. The CDR3 here is CASSSLTGVTWEQYF. CDR3 in DNA: TGTGCCAGCAGCTCCCTAACAGGGGTTACATGGGAGCAGTACTTC.

V and J are TRBV6-1 and TRBJ1-1; TRBD1 matches 9 bases. Per germline, CDR1 MNHNS and CDR2 SASEGT. V trimming: 5 bases; J trimming: 1 base; junction bases outside the gene matches: 2. The CDR3 is 14 amino acids. The CDR3 region is CASSLGQGNTEAFF. The DNA for the CDR3 is TGTGCCAGCAGTTTGGGACAGGGGAACACTGAAGCTTTCTTT.

The V call is TRBV2, the J call TRBJ1-1; tentatively, D is TRBD1 (5 bases). Per the germline V gene, CDR1 is SNHLY and CDR2 is FYNNEI. V lost 6 bases and J lost 2, with 10 bases in between. CDR3 length equals 13 residues. The CDR3 region is CASSVDSNTEAFF. The CDR3, as DNA: TGTGCCAGCAGCGTTGACAGTAACACTGAAGCTTTCTTT.

This chain links TRBV7-9 with TRBJ1-3, with D possibly being TRBD1 (5 bases). CDR1 is SEHNR and CDR2 is FQNEAQ in the germline V gene (reference sequence). This CDR3 has 16 residues. The V end lost 4 bases, the J end lost 0 bases, and 13 bases lay between the germline ends. CDR3 nucleotide sequence: TGTGCCAGCAGCTCCCCGGGACTTTCCTCTGGAAACACCATATATTTT. This gives the protein CASSSPGLSSGNTIYF.

The V call is TRBV23-1, the J call TRBJ2-3; 10 bases map to TRBD1. TRBV23-1 qualifies as an ORF whose function is uncertain. Unmatched junction bases numbered 11, after V lost 7 bases and J lost 4 bases. This CDR3 has 16 amino acids. The CDR3 DNA is TGCGCCAGCACCACGACCGGGACAGGGGCGTCAGATACGCAGTATTTT. Translating it yields CASTTTGTGASDTQYF.

The chain combines TRBV11-2 with TRBJ1-2; TRBD1 matches at 7 bases. Germline V gene lookup returns CDR1 SGHAT and CDR2 FQNNGV. CDR3 length: 13 amino acids. The trim removed 5 bases at V and 5 bases at J, leaving 5 bases unmatched. The CDR3: CASSPGTEYGYTF. DNA of the CDR3: TGTGCCAGCAGCCCCGGGACAGAATATGGCTACACCTTC.

This chain joins TRBV27 and TRBJ1-4; 7 nucleotides agree with TRBD1. With 5 bases clipped from V and 8 bases from J, the junction kept 20 bases outside the gene matches. There are 18 residues in the CDR3. Germline CDR1 reads MNHEY; CDR2 reads SMNVEV (reference sequence). The CDR3, as DNA: TGTGCCAGCAGTGACCGCCCAGGGAATAGGGGGCGAGGCGAAAAACTGTTTTTT. It yields the protein CASSDRPGNRGRGEKLFF.

This rearrangement joins TRBV10-1 to TRBJ2-2; TRBD2 might be the D (6 bases). Deletions cut 6 bases from V and 1 base from J, with 12 bases between. CDR3 length equals 15 residues. CDR1 is WNHNN, CDR2 SYGVQD, per germline (reference sequence). CDR3 nucleotides: TGCGCCAGCAGCCCCGGGACTGAGAACACCGGGGAGCTGTTTTTT. It is translated as CASSPGTENTGELFF.

This chain links TRBV28 with TRBJ1-5, with 7 bases aligning to TRBD1. The CDR3 loop spans 17 amino acids. CDR1 is MDHEN and CDR2 is SYDVKM in the germline V gene. Losses at the gene ends were 5 bases for V and 4 bases for J; bases not matched to a gene: 14. CDR3 residues: CASSPPPGRGRNQPQHF. The DNA of the CDR3 is TGTGCCAGCAGTCCCCCCCCGGGCAGGGGGAGAAATCAGCCCCAGCATTTT.

A single count supports this clone. The chain has TRBV30 and TRBJ1-6; D perhaps matches TRBD1 (6 bases). Germline assignment: CDR1 GTSNPN and CDR2 SVGIG (reference sequence). CDR3 length: 13 amino acids. The germline V and J ends were trimmed by 2 bases and 10 bases, with 12 bases remaining between them. This chain's CDR3 is CAWSWQGQSPLHF. The CDR3 DNA follows: TGTGCCTGGAGTTGGCAGGGGCAGTCACCCCTCCACTTT.

This sequence joins TRBV5-6 and TRBJ2-7; 9 nucleotides agree with TRBD2. V trimming: 6 bases; J trimming: 3 bases; junction bases outside the gene matches: 7. CDR3 length equals 14 residues. Germline V gives CDR1 SGHDT, CDR2 YYEEEE. CDR3 coding DNA: TGTGCCAGCACCGCTTGGCGGGGGGGCTACGAGCAGTACTTC. Its translation: CASTAWRGGYEQYF.

V and J are TRBV19 and TRBJ2-7; 12 positions match TRBD2. V lost 6 bases to trimming and J lost 1 base; unmatched junction nucleotides: 4. Germline CDR1 reads LNHDA; CDR2 reads SQIVND (reference sequence). This CDR3 spans 15 amino acids. CDR3 coding DNA: TGTGCCAGTAGCCCTAGCGGGGGGGGTTCCTACGAGCAGTACTTC. This sequence encodes CASSPSGGGSYEQYF.

The V and J genes are TRBV5-6 and TRBJ2-7, with TRBD1 identical over 8 bases. The CDR3 totals 15 residues. The germline CDR1 and CDR2 sequences are SGHDT and YYEEEE. J lost 5 bases, V lost 2 bases, and 9 bases had no gene match. The CDR3 DNA sequence: TGTGCCAGCAGCTTTCAGACAGGGGTAAACCACGAGCAGTACTTC. Its translation: CASSFQTGVNHEQYF.

Here the CDR3 reads CATVTGGGNTEAFF. DNA of the CDR3: TGCGCCACTGTCACAGGGGGCGGGAACACTGAAGCTTTCTTT. The chain links TRBV10-2 to TRBJ1-1, with 9 nucleotides matching TRBD1. The germline CDR1 and CDR2 sequences are WSHSY and SAAADI. This CDR3 spans 14 amino acids. V was pared by 10 bases and J by 1 base, with 7 bases of the junction left unmatched.

The chain links TRBV28 to TRBJ1-3; 7 bases align to TRBD1. Germline V CDR1 and CDR2: MDHEN, SYDVKM. V shed 3 bases and J 4 bases; nucleotides not matched to a gene: 3. This CDR3 is 14 amino acids long. CDR3 amino acids: CASSFRTGGNTIYF. The CDR3 region has the DNA TGTGCCAGCAGTTTTAGGACAGGCGGAAACACCATATATTTT.

The rearrangement uses TRBV7-9 and TRBJ1-1, with 11 bases that match TRBD1. The V gene's germline CDR1 is SEHNR and CDR2 FQNEAQ (reference sequence). J gave up 3 bases and V 5 bases, and 8 bases lay outside the gene matches. This CDR3 is 16 amino acids long. The CDR3 DNA follows: TGTGCCAGCAGCCCGGGACAGGGGGATGGAGACACTGAAGCTTTCTTT. This codes for CASSPGQGDGDTEAFF.

V usage is TRBV29-1 and J usage is TRBJ2-3; 8 nucleotides line up with TRBD2. The germline V gene has CDR1 SQVTM and CDR2 ANQGSEA. The CDR3 length is 14 residues. Losses at the gene ends were 4 bases for V and 3 bases for J; bases not matched to a gene: 6. The CDR3 bases are TGCAGCGTTGGGCCTAGCGGGCCGACAGATACGCAGTATTTT. It codes for CSVGPSGPTDTQYF.

The chain is built from TRBV7-2 and TRBJ2-1, with 11 bases aligning to TRBD2. The V segment lost 5 bases and the J segment 5 bases; nucleotides outside the gene matches: 5. The germline gives CDR1 SGHTA, CDR2 FQGNSA. This CDR3 is built from 15 residues. CDR3 DNA sequence: TGTGCCAGCAGCCAGGGACTAGCGGAGAACAATGAGCAGTTCTTC. Its protein is CASSQGLAENNEQFF.

This rearrangement joins TRBV4-1 to TRBJ2-5, with 7 bases aligning to TRBD2. This CDR3 comprises 16 residues. J lost 5 bases, V lost 5 bases, and 14 bases had no gene match. Germline V CDR1 and CDR2: MGHRA, YSYEKL. The CDR3 DNA is TGCGCCAGCAGCTTAAGCCCAGCGGGGCTTTTGGAGACCCAGTACTTC. Translation: CASSLSPAGLLETQYF.

The V gene is TRBV2, the J gene TRBJ1-3; a weak D match, TRBD1 (6 bases). This CDR3 has 13 amino acids. V lost 10 bases and J lost 1, with 11 bases in between. Looked up from germline, CDR1 is SNHLY and CDR2 is FYNNEI. CDR3 bases: TGTGCCACCCAGGGGCGGTCTGGAAACACCATATATTTT. This sequence encodes CATQGRSGNTIYF.

The J gene is TRBJ1-1, the V gene TRBV9; no firm D call. Trimming took 4 bases from V and 3 from J, leaving 16 bases between them. Germline loops: CDR1 SGDLS, CDR2 YYNGEE. The CDR3 is 15 amino acids. The CDR3 is CASSIGGPRDTEAFF. For the CDR3, the DNA is TGTGCCAGCAGCATAGGCGGCCCGAGGGACACTGAAGCTTTCTTT.